A selection of T cell receptor beta chains follows, all from one sample in a study of T cells after yellow fever vaccination. Each CDR3 protein gets one entry after TCRdb re-called the 5' RACE reads with MiXCR. The data show 550,000 to 750,000 distinct CDR3 sequences, approximately 15% seen once. The material sequenced was PBMCs, taken on the day of the yellow fever booster vaccination. These receptors originate from a man aged 25-40 years who received the YFV17D yellow fever vaccine. CDR3s include the opening cysteine and the closing phenylalanine or tryptophan. D genes are given only for firm matches. Expanded clones get a size class; other rows say once, few or many, or leave the size out.

D gene	V gene	J gene	clone size	CDR3 protein	CDR3 DNA
.	TRBV7-2	TRBJ2-7	few	CASSLALELEQYF	TGTGCCAGCAGCTTAGCCCTAGAGCTCGAGCAGTACTTC
TRBD1	TRBV24-1	TRBJ2-2	.	CATKPTGLRGELFF	TGTGCCACCAAACCGACAGGGCTTCGAGGGGAGCTGTTTTTT
.	TRBV6-1	TRBJ2-1	.	CATTPGPGGEQFF	TGTGCCACCACGCCTGGCCCAGGCGGTGAGCAGTTCTTC
.	TRBV20-1	TRBJ2-7	.	CSAPTPWNSSSYEQYF	TGCAGTGCTCCTACCCCGTGGAACAGCAGCTCCTACGAGCAGTACTTC
.	TRBV20-1	TRBJ2-3	few	CSARDPLATDTQYF	TGCAGTGCTAGAGATCCCCTCGCCACAGATACGCAGTATTTT
.	TRBV28	TRBJ2-3	.	CASSLLGRASDTQYF	TGTGCCAGCAGTTTACTTGGCAGGGCTTCAGATACGCAGTATTTT
TRBD2	TRBV5-4	TRBJ2-3	few	CASSLRGLADPSTDTQYF	TGTGCCAGCAGCTTAAGAGGACTAGCGGATCCTAGCACAGATACGCAGTATTTT
.	TRBV5-1	TRBJ2-5	few	CASSPTSLQGGRETQYF	TGCGCCAGCTCTCCAACGAGCCTACAGGGCGGTAGAGAGACCCAGTACTTC
.	TRBV3-1	TRBJ1-6	few	CASSQEGRVSPLHF	TGTGCCAGCAGCCAAGAAGGCAGGGTTTCACCCCTCCACTTT
TRBD2	TRBV12-3/TRBV12-4	TRBJ2-4	.	CASRGAGREYF	TGTGCCAGCCGGGGAGCCGGGAGGGAGTACTTC
.	TRBV6-6	TRBJ1-1	.	CASSYSGGEAFF	TGTGCCAGCAGTTACTCGGGAGGTGAAGCTTTCTTT
.	TRBV12-3/TRBV12-4	TRBJ2-3	few	CASSRRAAGSTDTQYF	TGTGCCAGCAGCCGCCGGGCCGCGGGGAGCACAGATACGCAGTATTTT
.	TRBV6-2/TRBV6-3	TRBJ2-1	many	CASSYSYLVEQFF	TGTGCCAGCAGTTACTCTTATTTAGTTGAGCAGTTCTTC
.	TRBV15	TRBJ2-1	.	CATSRGLAKNNEQFF	TGTGCCACCAGCAGAGGGTTAGCGAAAAACAATGAGCAGTTCTTC
TRBD2	TRBV18	TRBJ2-1	few	CASSVGLAGNNEQFF	TGTGCCAGCTCAGTAGGACTAGCGGGAAACAATGAGCAGTTCTTC
TRBD2	TRBV5-6	TRBJ2-1	many	CASTRTSGHNEQFF	TGTGCCAGCACGAGGACTAGCGGACACAATGAGCAGTTCTTC
TRBD1	TRBV20-1	TRBJ2-7	few	CSARVLKGTGGNEQYF	TGCAGTGCTAGAGTTTTAAAAGGGACAGGGGGAAACGAGCAGTACTTC
TRBD2	TRBV6-5	TRBJ2-1	.	CASSYSRERAYNEQFF	TGTGCCAGCAGTTACTCGCGGGAGCGGGCCTACAATGAGCAGTTCTTC
.	TRBV18	TRBJ1-1	few	CASSPIQYTEAFF	TGTGCCAGCTCACCAATTCAGTACACTGAAGCTTTCTTT
TRBD1	TRBV5-6	TRBJ2-3	few	CASSLTGQGASDTQYF	TGTGCCAGCAGCTTGACGGGACAGGGGGCTTCAGATACGCAGTATTTT
.	TRBV12-3/TRBV12-4	TRBJ2-2	few	CASSRNRATGELFF	TGTGCCAGCTCCCGAAATAGAGCCACCGGGGAGCTGTTTTTT
TRBD2	TRBV5-4	TRBJ2-1	many	CASSQLAEYNEQFF	TGTGCCAGCAGCCAACTAGCGGAGTACAATGAGCAGTTCTTC
TRBD2	TRBV20-1	TRBJ2-7	few	CSARSGRAWEQYF	TGCAGTGCTAGGTCCGGGAGGGCCTGGGAGCAGTACTTC
.	TRBV23-1	TRBJ2-7	few	CASSRVRATYEQYF	TGCGCCAGCAGTCGGGTCAGGGCCACCTACGAGCAGTACTTC
.	TRBV20-1	TRBJ2-7	.	CSARAGRDNSYEQYF	TGCAGTGCTAGAGCCGGCCGGGACAACTCCTACGAGCAGTACTTC
.	TRBV30	TRBJ2-7	.	CAWSVLGLSGPYEQYF	TGTGCCTGGAGTGTACTGGGCCTAAGTGGGCCGTACGAGCAGTACTTC
TRBD1	TRBV7-2	TRBJ1-1	.	CASSPPNRGNTEAFF	TGTGCCAGCAGCCCCCCAAACAGGGGGAACACTGAAGCTTTCTTT
TRBD1	TRBV28	TRBJ2-3	.	CASSLGDRSRQYF	TGTGCCAGCAGTTTAGGGGACAGATCACGGCAGTATTTT
.	TRBV12-3/TRBV12-4	TRBJ2-3	.	CASSPGGRNTDTQYF	TGTGCCAGCAGCCCCGGGGGCAGGAACACAGATACGCAGTATTTT
TRBD2	TRBV20-1	TRBJ2-1	.	CSAFPGTSGGEQFF	TGCAGTGCTTTTCCCGGGACCAGCGGGGGTGAGCAGTTCTTC
TRBD2	TRBV24-1	TRBJ2-1	many	CATSDTTSGSINEQFF	TGTGCCACCAGTGACACGACTAGCGGGAGTATCAATGAGCAGTTCTTC
TRBD2	TRBV6-2/TRBV6-3	TRBJ2-7	few	CASSYSISASGPYEQYF	TGTGCCAGCAGTTACTCCATCTCGGCTAGCGGGCCCTACGAGCAGTACTTC
.	TRBV7-9	TRBJ2-6	few	CASSLLTPGANVLTF	TGTGCCAGCAGTTTACTCACGCCGGGGGCCAACGTCCTGACTTTC
.	TRBV7-2	TRBJ1-6	.	CASSGEWAYNSPLHF	TGTGCCAGCTCAGGGGAGTGGGCCTATAATTCACCCCTCCACTTT
.	TRBV20-1	TRBJ2-2	once	CSAREDKAKNTGELFF	TGCAGTGCTAGAGAGGACAAGGCGAAAAACACCGGGGAGCTGTTTTTT
.	TRBV6-1	TRBJ2-1	few	CASWSVPTYNEQFF	TGTGCCAGTTGGTCGGTTCCTACCTACAATGAGCAGTTCTTC
.	TRBV5-1	TRBJ2-2	.	CASSLASAQNTGELFF	TGCGCCAGCAGCTTGGCCTCAGCACAAAACACCGGGGAGCTGTTTTTT
.	TRBV21-1	TRBJ1-6	.	CASSTIPGQPAHSPLHF	TGTGCCAGCAGTACAATTCCGGGACAACCAGCCCATTCACCCCTCCACTTT
.	TRBV20-1	TRBJ2-1	few	CSAGRRADEQFF	TGCAGTGCTGGAAGGAGGGCCGATGAGCAGTTCTTC
TRBD2	TRBV7-3	TRBJ2-2	.	CASSLSLAGVSTGELFF	TGTGCCAGCAGCTTAAGCCTAGCGGGAGTATCCACCGGGGAGCTGTTTTTT
.	TRBV4-3	TRBJ2-1	few	CASSQEISTSYNEQFF	TGCGCCAGCAGCCAAGAGATTAGCACGTCCTACAATGAGCAGTTCTTC
.	TRBV7-2	TRBJ2-5	few	CASSKHIEETQYF	TGTGCCAGCAGCAAGCACATAGAAGAGACCCAGTACTTC
TRBD1	TRBV30	TRBJ2-7	few	CAWRGQTYEQYF	TGTGCCTGGAGGGGACAGACCTACGAGCAGTACTTC
.	TRBV12-3/TRBV12-4	TRBJ2-7	few	CASTPTGGPFEQYF	TGTGCCAGCACCCCGACTGGCGGGCCCTTCGAGCAGTACTTC
.	TRBV2	TRBJ2-1	many	CATRTPRGGNEQFF	TGTGCCACTCGGACCCCCCGGGGTGGTAATGAGCAGTTCTTC
.	TRBV12-3/TRBV12-4	TRBJ2-7	.	CASSQLVGNYEQYF	TGTGCCAGCAGTCAACTGGTGGGAAACTACGAGCAGTACTTC
.	TRBV5-1	TRBJ2-4	many	CASSLVQASSRPENIQYF	TGCGCCAGCAGCTTGGTACAGGCCTCAAGCCGCCCAGAAAACATTCAGTACTTC
.	TRBV5-6	TRBJ2-3	.	CASSLERASTDTQYF	TGTGCCAGCAGCTTGGAGCGGGCGAGCACAGATACGCAGTATTTT
TRBD1	TRBV18	TRBJ2-7	few	CASSEGAAANYEQYF	TGTGCCAGCTCCGAGGGGGCAGCGGCCAACTACGAGCAGTACTTC
TRBD2	TRBV6-1	TRBJ2-7	.	CASTKGTSGNYEQYF	TGTGCCAGCACCAAAGGTACTAGCGGGAATTACGAGCAGTACTTC
TRBD2	TRBV7-8	TRBJ2-1	few	CASSREGRAYNEQFF	TGTGCCAGCAGCCGGGAGGGCCGGGCCTACAATGAGCAGTTCTTC
.	TRBV12-3/TRBV12-4	TRBJ2-7	many	CASSLLTGRRDEQYF	TGTGCCAGCAGTTTGTTAACAGGACGGAGAGACGAGCAGTACTTC
.	TRBV14	TRBJ2-1	few	CASSQLQGGYEQFF	TGTGCCAGCAGCCAACTCCAGGGCGGATATGAGCAGTTCTTC
.	TRBV12-3/TRBV12-4	TRBJ1-4	.	CASQSSGATNEKLFF	TGTGCCAGCCAGTCTTCGGGGGCAACTAATGAAAAACTGTTTTTT
.	TRBV5-6	TRBJ2-1	.	CASSLIRGVSDEQFF	TGTGCCAGCAGCTTGATAAGGGGGGTCAGCGATGAGCAGTTCTTC
.	TRBV7-9	TRBJ1-4	.	CASKEGFGQPSNEKLFF	TGTGCCAGCAAAGAAGGCTTTGGACAGCCTTCCAATGAAAAACTGTTTTTT
.	TRBV9	TRBJ2-7	few	CASSSSGTSYEQYF	TGTGCCAGCAGCTCCTCCGGGACAAGCTACGAGCAGTACTTC
TRBD1	TRBV7-2	TRBJ2-7	.	CASTLTGTGSNEQYF	TGTGCCAGCACCTTAACCGGGACAGGGTCTAACGAGCAGTACTTC
TRBD2	TRBV9	TRBJ2-3	.	CASSVPTSGTDTQYF	TGTGCCAGCAGCGTACCGACTAGCGGCACAGATACGCAGTATTTT